This paragraph covers one TCR beta chain sequence. This clone is a singleton in its sample. Its antigen remains undetermined. It has no much larger one-base neighbor in the sample; base qualities were not kept. The method was the immunoSEQ multiplex PCR assay. The multiplex PCR relied on a mix of 60 forward primers for TCR Vbeta segments and 13 reverse primers for TCR Jbeta segments. The CDR3 region of rearranged TCR beta genes was amplified from genomic DNA by a multiplex PCR assay. The amplified TCR beta libraries were sequenced on the Illumina HiSeq System as 87-base-pair reads. Regarding the original processing steps: A later analysis counted approximately 76 million unique TCR beta chains across the 690 or so repertoires, and roughly 9.9 million of these chains were shared by at least two donors. Raw reads were error-corrected and collapsed into unique sequences by a nearest-neighbor algorithm in which closely related sequences were merged to remove PCR and sequencing errors. V, D and J gene segments were assigned by aligning CDR3 sequences to IMGT reference sequences. For a sequence to be retained, at least a six-nucleotide match to both a V gene segment and a J gene segment was required. A rearrangement was called productive if the CDR3 had no stop codons and remained in frame with V and J, and every other rearrangement was called non-productive. CDR3 was defined according to IMGT convention as the region running from the second conserved V-encoded cysteine to the conserved J-encoded phenylalanine. Sequences without an unambiguous match to a single V gene segment were excluded from the earlier analysis of several hundred of the donors. An earlier analysis of almost 600 of the donors classified V segments as functional when productive rearrangements were above 56.7% and as segregating when the standard deviation between donors was above 5%. A statistical classification framework was built to diagnose cytomegalovirus status from the catalog of TCR beta chain sequences. In a later analysis, V and J genes were assigned by comparing TCR nucleotide sequences against IMGT/GENE-DB human TR gene sequences. The TCRdist pipeline was used in a later analysis to assign CDR3 sequences and most-parsimonious VDJ recombination scenarios. A later analysis defined each TCR beta chain by its CDR3 amino acid sequence plus V-gene family, and excluded reads lacking a unique V-gene family. To address suspected cross-contamination and a sequencing artifact, a later analysis removed some 620 highly shared, low-generation-probability nucleotide sequences. For each public chain, a later analysis derived a clonal expansion index from normalized ranks of inferred template counts within each repertoire. In a later analysis, generation probabilities were computed using a VDJ recombination model fitted to out-of-frame rearrangements, and the results were checked against IGoR. Hypergeometric tests were used in a later analysis to score TCR-TCR, TCR-HLA and TCR-CMV co-occurrence, with a repertoire-size bias correction applied to the TCR pairs. To estimate false discovery rates, a later analysis permuted the HLA or CMV assignments 20 times. In a later analysis, co-occurring TCRs were grouped using DBSCAN, and TCRdist sequence similarity was added for clustering within HLA-allele-positive subsets. For co-occurrence clustering, repertoires with fewer than 30,000 or more than 120,000 public chains were excluded, along with five repertoires with anomalous nucleotide sharing. The table comes from immuneACCESS by way of TCRdb, which keeps in-frame sequences with V and J called. Part of the clones is missing from these tables; in studies checked, under half for an unresolved V gene and the rest for unknown reasons. V and J calls and clone size come straight from that table; D and trimming were deduced from the DNA. Across this sample there are more than 100,000 clones, with around 63% seen only once. Of the sample, roughly 10% is held by the ten largest clones.

The cohort was made up of around 720 healthy bone marrow donors. All cohort members were sampled while nominally healthy, although unrecorded immune exposures were likely present. The donor tested CMV seropositive, placing the donor among the roughly 300 seropositive members of the cohort. Every donor gave a peripheral blood sample, and the peripheral blood mononuclear cells from that sample were used for TCR beta sequencing. The Qiagen DNeasy Blood Extraction Kit was used to extract genomic DNA from the blood cell samples. The source of the sample is a study of cytomegalovirus exposure and HLA in healthy donors (dated by TCRdb to about 2017). For context, the study as a whole: In an earlier analysis of some 610 of the donors, less than 350 Gb of sequence data and some 120 million unique TCR beta sequences from about 179 million T cells were reported. Class I and class II HLA loci were covered by the typing at four-digit resolution. Several DR-DQ haplotypes were handled as single units for association and clustering because linkage in the cohort was strong. In the later analysis, no new phenotypic data were used to find candidate immune exposures; instead, reliance was placed on TCR beta sequences and their occurrence across donors. Of the roughly 410 genotyped donors, more than 75% were placed in the genetic ancestry cluster associated with self-reported Caucasian donors. In a later genetic analysis, genome-wide SNP genotypes for about three fifths of the 666 donors were used, and that subset was treated as a discovery cohort. Among 398 genotyped donors of the cohort, an average of about 240,000 unique TCR beta nucleotide sequences were sequenced per donor, around 20% of them non-productive. Along with the approximately 600-subject first cohort, a separate validation cohort of over 90 different subjects was used. The study profiled the T cell repertoires of about 640 subjects by immunosequencing and related them to cytomegalovirus serostatus. All discovery cohort repertoires had been generated using a single sequencing platform. The study was designed to test whether signatures of past pathogen exposure could be identified by cataloging public T cell receptors. A later analysis re-examined previously published TCR beta repertoires from just over 650 donors and added high-resolution HLA genotyping to investigate patterns of TCR occurrence. High-throughput TCR immunosequencing, statistical association of individual TCRs with disease status, and machine learning were combined to predict cytomegalovirus infection status. In an earlier analysis of several hundred of the donors, high-throughput TCR beta sequencing was used to judge whether each TCR beta V gene segment behaved as functional or pseudogenic. The number of typed donors differed by locus: 629-630 for A, B, C, DRB1 and DQB1; approximately 520 for DQA1; roughly 600 for DPA1; and 450 to 480 for DPB1. Donor age, sex, ethnicity and CMV serostatus were collected together with the repertoire data. An early release that covered fewer than 750 HLA-typed donors contained approximately 290 gigabases of sequencing data and 65 million to 100 million unique TCR sequences. On the study overall, not on this receptor specifically: This cohort had only TCR beta chains sequenced, and the lack of alpha or paired-chain data limited which features could be detected. Assigning TCR associations to individual alleles was difficult when HLA alleles, especially DR and DQ, strongly co-occurred. Because counts were too low, seventeen rarely observed V segments, including chromosome 9 orphons, were left out of the earlier analysis of 587 of the donors. Immune exposure information for the cohort was limited to CMV serostatus. Because HLA typing was missing for some donors at each locus, association tests included only the typed subset. V-gene and J-gene trimming of TCR beta chains was associated with a missense DCLRE1C variant in a later genetic analysis, and the association was replicated in an independent cohort. The classifier was reported to diagnose cytomegalovirus status with high specificity and sensitivity in both the original and validation cohorts. According to the authors, the approach could potentially be generalized to other disease states and immunological phenotypes. In a later analysis, around 17,000 TCR beta sequences were associated with specific HLA alleles at a false discovery rate of 0.05. Because the 87-base-pair reads could not distinguish some IMGT-functional V segments, including TRBV6-2 and TRBV6-3, those segments were excluded. According to a later analysis, parvovirus B19, influenza, CMV and Epstein-Barr virus appeared linked to several top co-occurrence clusters. In a later analysis, the rate of TCR association differed among HLA loci, with DRB1 alleles having the most associated TCRs and HLA-C alleles having the fewest. In vitro tests confirmed that three of the cytomegalovirus-associated TCR beta chains recognize cytomegalovirus antigens. In a later genetic analysis, fewer N-insertions in productive TCRs were reported among donors in an Asian-associated ancestry cluster than the approximately 630-donor mean. A later analysis found that HLA-associated TCR beta chains were more clonally expanded and had lower generation probabilities than equally common non-associated chains. A further reported finding was that TCR beta sequences accurately predicted the HLA-A and HLA-B alleles for most subjects in the first cohort. In an earlier analysis of some 550 of the donors, most TCR beta V segments were observed in productive rearrangements about 90% or about 30% of the time, broadly matching IMGT annotations. A later analysis found that most CMV-associated TCR beta chains appeared HLA-restricted, with HLA associations seemingly driven largely by CMV exposure. Correlated functional status among segregating V segments might reflect linkage disequilibrium, but an unknown experimental factor could not be ruled out. A group of highly shared sequence variants was considered likely to be a technical artifact of the sequencing pipeline. The study listed 150 to 200 TCR beta chains as associated with cytomegalovirus. Most TCR sequences were observed very rarely across donors, whereas some public TCRs were present in many individuals. Roughly uniform sequencing depth across donors was assumed in presence/absence analyses, although this assumption may not hold.

Via the germline V gene, CDR1 is SGHTA and CDR2 FQGNSA. CDR3 length: 14 amino acids, cysteine to phenylalanine. Here the CDR3 DNA is all that survives: 42 bases in frame from base 1. Trimming costs V 5 bases and J 8 bases, and their ends lie 16 bases apart. The source is a man in his forties in good health and CMV-seropositive. The V gene is TRBV7-2 and the J gene is TRBJ2-1, with TRBD2 tentatively as D gene (5 bases match). Sequencing input: PBMCs. CDR3 loop: CASSPAYQRHEQFF. The DNA reads as follows: TGTGCCAGCAGCCCGGCATACCAGCGGCATGAGCAGTTCTTC.